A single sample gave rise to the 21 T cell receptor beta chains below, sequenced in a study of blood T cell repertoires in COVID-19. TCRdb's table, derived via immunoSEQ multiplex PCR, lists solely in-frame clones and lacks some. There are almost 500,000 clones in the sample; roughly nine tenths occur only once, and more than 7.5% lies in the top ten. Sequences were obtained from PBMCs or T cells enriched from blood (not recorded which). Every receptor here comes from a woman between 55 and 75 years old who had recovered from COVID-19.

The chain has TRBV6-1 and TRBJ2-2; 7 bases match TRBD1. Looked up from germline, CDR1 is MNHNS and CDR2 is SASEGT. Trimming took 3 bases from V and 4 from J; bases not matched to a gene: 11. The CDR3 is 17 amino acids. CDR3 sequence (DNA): TGTGCCAGCAGTGAGTCAAGACGAGGGGGCCGCACCGGGGAGCTGTTTTTT. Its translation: CASSESRRGGRTGELFF.

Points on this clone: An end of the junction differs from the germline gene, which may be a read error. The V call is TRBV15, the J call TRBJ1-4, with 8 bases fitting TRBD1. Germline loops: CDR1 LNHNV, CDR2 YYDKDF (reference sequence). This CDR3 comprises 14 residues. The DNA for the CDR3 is TGTGCCACCAGCCCTACCAGGGGGCCGGAAAAGCTGTTTTTT. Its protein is CATSPTRGPEKLFF.

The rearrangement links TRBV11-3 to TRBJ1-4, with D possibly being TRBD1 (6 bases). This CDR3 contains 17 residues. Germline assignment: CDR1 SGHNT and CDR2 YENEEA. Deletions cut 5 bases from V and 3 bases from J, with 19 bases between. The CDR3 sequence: CASSPHPTGLANEKLFF. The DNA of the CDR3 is TGTGCCAGCAGCCCACACCCGACAGGCCTCGCTAATGAAAAACTGTTTTTT.

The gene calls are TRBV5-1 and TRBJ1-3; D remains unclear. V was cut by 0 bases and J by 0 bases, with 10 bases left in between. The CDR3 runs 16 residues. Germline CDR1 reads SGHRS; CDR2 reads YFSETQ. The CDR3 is CASSLARTNSGNTIYF. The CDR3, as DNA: TGCGCCAGCAGCTTGGCTCGGACTAACTCTGGAAACACCATATATTTT.

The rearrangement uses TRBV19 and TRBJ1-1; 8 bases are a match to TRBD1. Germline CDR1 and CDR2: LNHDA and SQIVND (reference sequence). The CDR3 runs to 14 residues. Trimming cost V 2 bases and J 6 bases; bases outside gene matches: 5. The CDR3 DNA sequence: TGTGCCAGTAGTATACCCCAGGGGGCCGCTGAAGCTTTCTTT. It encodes CASSIPQGAAEAFF.

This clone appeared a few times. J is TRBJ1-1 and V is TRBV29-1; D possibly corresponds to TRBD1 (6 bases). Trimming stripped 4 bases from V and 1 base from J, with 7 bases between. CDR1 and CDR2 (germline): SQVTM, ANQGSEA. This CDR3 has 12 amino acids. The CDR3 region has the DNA TGCAGCGTTGTAGGGGGGAACACTGAAGCTTTCTTT. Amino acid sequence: CSVVGGNTEAFF.

For the CDR3, the DNA is TGTGCCAGCAGGATAACAGCTTTAAACACTGAAGCTTTCTTT. Its protein is CASRITALNTEAFF. V gene TRBV2 combines with J gene TRBJ1-1, with no clear D. CDR3 length: 14 residues. Germline V gene sequence: CDR1 SNHLY, CDR2 FYNNEI. The V end was cut by 6 bases, the J end by 2 bases, with 13 bases between.

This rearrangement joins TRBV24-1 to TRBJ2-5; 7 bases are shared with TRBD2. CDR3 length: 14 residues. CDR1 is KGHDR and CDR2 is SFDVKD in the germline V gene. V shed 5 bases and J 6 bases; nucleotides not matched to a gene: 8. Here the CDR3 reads CATSGSGLKKTQYF. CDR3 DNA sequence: TGTGCCACCAGTGGCTCGGGACTAAAGAAGACCCAGTACTTC.

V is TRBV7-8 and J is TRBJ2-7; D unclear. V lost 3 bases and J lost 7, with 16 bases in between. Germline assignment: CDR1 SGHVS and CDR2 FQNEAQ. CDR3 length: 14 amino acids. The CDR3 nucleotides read TGTGCCAGCAGCTTTACGGCAGGTTTAGGAGAGCAGTACTTC. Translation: CASSFTAGLGEQYF.

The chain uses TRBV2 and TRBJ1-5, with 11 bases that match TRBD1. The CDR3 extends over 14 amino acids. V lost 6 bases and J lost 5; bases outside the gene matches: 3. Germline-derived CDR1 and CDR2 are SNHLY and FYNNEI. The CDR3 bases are TGTGCCAGCAGGGGACAGGGGGGTCATCAGCCCCAGCATTTT. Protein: CASRGQGGHQPQHF.

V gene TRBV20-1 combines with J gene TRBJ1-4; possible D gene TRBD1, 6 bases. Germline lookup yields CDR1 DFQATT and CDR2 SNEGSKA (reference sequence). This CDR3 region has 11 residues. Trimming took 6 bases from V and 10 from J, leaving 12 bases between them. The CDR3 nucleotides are TGCAGTGCCTTGAGGGGGGGAAAACTGTTTTTT. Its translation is CSALRGGKLFF.

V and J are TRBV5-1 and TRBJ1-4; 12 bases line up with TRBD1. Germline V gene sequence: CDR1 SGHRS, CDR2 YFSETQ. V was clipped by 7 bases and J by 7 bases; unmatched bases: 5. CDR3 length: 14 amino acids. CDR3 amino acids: CASRGTGGGEKLFF. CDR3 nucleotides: TGCGCCAGCCGAGGGACAGGGGGCGGTGAAAAACTGTTTTTT. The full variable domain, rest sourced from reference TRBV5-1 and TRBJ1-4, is KAGVTQTPRYLIKTRGQQVTLSCSPISGHRSVSWYQQTPGQGLQFLFEYFSETQRNKGNFPGRFSGRQFSNSRSEMNVSTLELGDSALYLCASRGTGGGEKLFFGSGTQLSVL.

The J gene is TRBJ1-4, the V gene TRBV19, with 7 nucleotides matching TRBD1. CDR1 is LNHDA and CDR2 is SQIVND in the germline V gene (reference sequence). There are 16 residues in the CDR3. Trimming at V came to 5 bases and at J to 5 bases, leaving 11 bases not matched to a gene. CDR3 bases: TGTGCCAGTAGTGACCGGATGAACAGGGGAAATGAAAAACTGTTTTTT. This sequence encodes CASSDRMNRGNEKLFF.

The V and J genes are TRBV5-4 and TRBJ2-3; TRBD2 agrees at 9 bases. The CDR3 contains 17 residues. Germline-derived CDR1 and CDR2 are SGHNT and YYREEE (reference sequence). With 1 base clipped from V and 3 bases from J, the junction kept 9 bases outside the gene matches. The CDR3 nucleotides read TGTGCCAGCAGCTTGATGGGGTCTAGCGGGGTAACAGATACGCAGTATTTT. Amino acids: CASSLMGSSGVTDTQYF.

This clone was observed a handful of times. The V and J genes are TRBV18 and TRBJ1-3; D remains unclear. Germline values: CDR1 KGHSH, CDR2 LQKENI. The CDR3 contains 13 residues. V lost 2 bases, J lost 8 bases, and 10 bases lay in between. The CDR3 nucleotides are TGTGCCAGCTCACCATTTCCGAGGGACACCATATATTTT. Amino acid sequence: CASSPFPRDTIYF.

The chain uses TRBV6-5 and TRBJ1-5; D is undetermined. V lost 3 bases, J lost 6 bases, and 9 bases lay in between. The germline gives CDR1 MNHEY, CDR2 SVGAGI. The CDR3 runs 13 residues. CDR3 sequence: CASSYSRGQPQHF. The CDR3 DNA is TGTGCCAGCAGTTATTCTCGGGGTCAGCCCCAGCATTTT.

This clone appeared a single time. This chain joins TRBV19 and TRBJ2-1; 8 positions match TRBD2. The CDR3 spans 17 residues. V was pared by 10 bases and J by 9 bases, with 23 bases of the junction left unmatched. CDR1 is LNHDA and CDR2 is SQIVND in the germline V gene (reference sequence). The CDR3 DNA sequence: TGTGCCACCGCATCCCATCCCGCGGGGGGAATTTTAGGTGAGCAGTTCTTC. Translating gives CATASHPAGGILGEQFF.

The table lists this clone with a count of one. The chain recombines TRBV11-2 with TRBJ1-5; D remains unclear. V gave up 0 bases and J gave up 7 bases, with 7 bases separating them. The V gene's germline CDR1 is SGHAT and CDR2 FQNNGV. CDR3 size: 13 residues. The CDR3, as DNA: TGTGCCAGCAGCTTAGAGGAGAACCAGCCCCAGCATTTT. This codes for CASSLEENQPQHF.

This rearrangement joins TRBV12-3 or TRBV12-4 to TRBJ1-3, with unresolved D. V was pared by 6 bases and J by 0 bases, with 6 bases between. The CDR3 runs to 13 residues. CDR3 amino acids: CASSVNSGNTIYF. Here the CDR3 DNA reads TGTGCCAGCAGCGTAAACTCTGGAAACACCATATATTTT.

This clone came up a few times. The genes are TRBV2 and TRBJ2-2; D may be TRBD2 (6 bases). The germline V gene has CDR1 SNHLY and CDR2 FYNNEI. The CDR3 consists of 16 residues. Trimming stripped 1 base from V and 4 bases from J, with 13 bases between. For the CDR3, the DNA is TGTGCCAGCAGTGAAGTACCTTCCGGGAGCACCGGGGAGCTGTTTTTT. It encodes CASSEVPSGSTGELFF.

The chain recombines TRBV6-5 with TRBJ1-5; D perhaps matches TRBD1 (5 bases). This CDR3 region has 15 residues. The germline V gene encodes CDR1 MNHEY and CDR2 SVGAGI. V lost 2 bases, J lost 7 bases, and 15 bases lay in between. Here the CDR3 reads CASSYQKLQEQPQHF. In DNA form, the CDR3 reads TGTGCCAGCAGTTACCAAAAGTTACAGGAGCAGCCCCAGCATTTT.